The T cell receptor (beta chain) described here comes from a study of Ad26.COV2.S vaccination and SARS-CoV-2 variants. In the study overall: The donor participated in the COV1001 trial, in its Ad26.COV2.S arm. Ad26.COV2.S shots went into the muscle once or twice, 56 days apart. Study-level results: Recipients given vaccine exceeded placebo recipients in spike-specific TCR breadth.

Clones were sequenced by immunoSEQ multiplex PCR, and TCRdb holds only the in-frame ones, with some missing. The sample has 510,000 or so clones, around 90% seen once. Regarding this clone: Its specificity is not known.

Regarding treatment: roughly 20 received Ad26.COV2.S at low or high dose, single or two shots; about 5 received placebo; per-sample allocation not given. Sampling was performed 63 days after the first vaccine or placebo injection. Wuhan-strain SARS-CoV-2 spike was expressed by the Ad26 vector that made up the vaccine. The CDR3 is made up of 17 amino acids. The sequence was obtained from a person between 18 and 59 years old who received the Ad26.COV2.S COVID-19 vaccine or a placebo. The input for sequencing was peripheral blood, taken in a trial of Ad26.COV2.S vaccine versus placebo. This chain joins TRBV21-1 and TRBJ2-7; the table names TRBD2, a call not compared with the DNA. TRBV21-1 is assigned pseudogene status. The CDR3 loop reads CASSILAGAAERHEQYF. The DNA for the CDR3 is TGTGCCAGCAGCATTCTTGCGGGAGCTGCCGAGAGGCACGAGCAGTACTTC.